The 13 T cell receptor beta chains presented below share a single source sample, sequenced in a study of breast tumors, draining lymph nodes, adjacent tissues. Axillary draining lymph nodes of breast cancer patients supplied the node samples. TCRdb passed the multiplex PCR reads through MiXCR, listing each CDR3 protein once. The table shows about 110,000 distinct CDR3 sequences, with about 30% occurring only once. Sequencing used axillary lymph node tissue. These receptors were obtained from a female donor with breast cancer. Some clones in this sample may be carry-over from other donors' samples.

The J gene is TRBJ2-3, the V gene TRBV24-1; TRBD1 matches at 8 bases. Looked up from germline, CDR1 is KGHDR and CDR2 is SFDVKD. CDR3 length: 17 amino acids. V shed 1 base, J shed 0 bases, and the junction held 5 bases outside the gene matches. The CDR3 here is CATSDFPGQGSTDTQYF. DNA of the CDR3: TGTGCCACCAGTGATTTCCCCGGACAGGGTAGCACAGATACGCAGTATTTT.

This clonotype was seen many times. V usage is TRBV9 and J usage is TRBJ2-1, with 11 bases fitting TRBD2. V gave up 4 bases and J gave up 0 bases; unmatched junction bases: 12. Germline V lookup: CDR1 SGDLS, CDR2 YYNGEE. There are 19 residues in the CDR3. The CDR3 region has the DNA TGTGCCAGCAGCCCACTAGCGGGGGTGCGCGGCAGCTCCTACAATGAGCAGTTCTTC. This encodes CASSPLAGVRGSSYNEQFF.

At least ten counts were recorded for this clonotype. The chain is built from TRBV11-2 and TRBJ1-3; no definite D call. CDR3 length: 14 amino acids. Looked up from germline, CDR1 is SGHAT and CDR2 is FQNNGV. V lost 1 base to trimming and J lost 0 bases, with 4 bases between them. CDR3 sequence reads: CASSLAGSGNTIYF. In nucleotides, the CDR3 is TGTGCCAGCAGCTTAGCGGGCTCTGGAAACACCATATATTTT.

This clonotype was seen only a few times. The chain recombines TRBV10-3 with TRBJ1-1; 7 bases align to TRBD1. The CDR3 has 13 amino acids. Germline CDR1 is ENHRY and CDR2 is SYGVKD. The ends lost 11 bases at V and 1 base at J; junction bases unmatched: 7. The CDR3 nucleotides read TGTGCCGGGTCGACAGGGAGGAACACTGAAGCTTTCTTT. This encodes CAGSTGRNTEAFF.

This clonotype has at least ten counts. The J gene is TRBJ2-5, the V gene TRBV6-2 or TRBV6-3; D call uncertain. The ends were cut back, 4 bases at V and 1 base at J, with 7 bases in the middle. The germline gives CDR1 MNHEY, CDR2 SVGEGT. CDR3 length equals 13 residues. The CDR3 loop reads CASSSATQETQYF. DNA of the CDR3: TGTGCCAGCAGTTCCGCTACCCAAGAGACCCAGTACTTC.

V gene TRBV7-2 combines with J gene TRBJ2-7; 7 nucleotides agree with TRBD1. This CDR3 region has 13 residues. The V gene end was trimmed by 9 bases and the J gene end by 5 bases; junction bases not matched to a gene: 10. From germline, CDR1 is SGHTA and CDR2 FQGNSA. The CDR3 loop reads CASGRTGVHEQYF. CDR3 in DNA: TGTGCCAGTGGTCGGACAGGAGTCCACGAGCAGTACTTC. Drawing the rest from reference TRBV7-2 and TRBJ2-7, the complete variable domain is GAGVSQSPSNKVTEKGKDVELRCDPISGHTALYWYRQSLGQGLEFLIYFQGNSAPDKSGLPSDRFSAERTGGSVSTLTIQRTQQEDSAVYLCASGRTGVHEQYFGPGTRLTVT.

This rearrangement joins TRBV12-3 or TRBV12-4 to TRBJ1-6; 7 positions match TRBD1. V shed 5 bases, J shed 1 base, and the junction held 8 bases outside the gene matches. The CDR3 runs 17 residues. The CDR3 bases are TGTGCCAGCAGTCGGGACAGCGCGAAGTCCTATAATTCACCCCTCCACTTT. Encoded protein: CASSRDSAKSYNSPLHF.

The chain couples TRBV5-6 to TRBJ1-2; D not resolved. Trimming stripped 9 bases from V and 4 bases from J, with 16 bases between. Germline CDR1 reads SGHDT; CDR2 reads YYEEEE. The CDR3 contains 13 residues. The CDR3: CANAPVGIYGYTF. Here the CDR3 DNA reads TGTGCCAACGCCCCCGTGGGGATCTATGGCTACACCTTC.

This clonotype has just a few counts. A much larger clone lies a single base off, so this may be a read error. The chain joins TRBV6-5 to TRBJ1-5; weak D call: TRBD1 (5 bases). This CDR3 is 13 amino acids long. Trimming took 6 bases from V and 3 from J, leaving 9 bases between them. Germline V gene data show CDR1 as MNHEY and CDR2 as SVGAGI. In nucleotides, the CDR3 is TGTGCCAGCAGACTTGGGACCAATCAGCCCCAGCATTTT. This gives the protein CASRLGTNQPQHF.

The table lists this clonotype with many counts. The V call is TRBV20-1, the J call TRBJ2-5, with D unclear. V lost 0 bases to trimming and J lost 1 base, with 12 bases between them. The CDR3 covers 15 residues. Germline V gene lookup returns CDR1 DFQATT and CDR2 SNEGSKA (reference sequence). DNA of the CDR3: TGCAGTGCTAGAGATCTGGCCCCCTTCCAAGAGACCCAGTACTTC. Protein sequence: CSARDLAPFQETQYF.

On this clonotype: Sequence at one end of the junction differs from germline and may be a read error. V gene TRBV7-2 combines with J gene TRBJ1-4; perhaps TRBD1 as D (5 bases). There are 13 residues in the CDR3. The germline V gene has CDR1 SGHTA and CDR2 FQGNSA. Here the CDR3 DNA reads TGTGCCAGCAGCCGGGGCTGGGATGAAAGACTGTTTTTT. This translates into CASSRGWDERLFF.

This clonotype was picked up many times. This chain connects TRBV6-5 to TRBJ1-2; 9 bases are shared with TRBD1. Trimming took 2 bases from V and 8 from J; bases not matched to a gene: 6. This CDR3 is 14 amino acids long. Per germline, CDR1 MNHEY and CDR2 SVGAGI. This chain's CDR3 is CASSYPQGAGGYTF. The CDR3, as DNA: TGTGCCAGCAGTTACCCACAGGGGGCAGGAGGCTACACCTTC.

In its sample, this clonotype was seen many times. The chain is built from TRBV24-1 and TRBJ2-3; 7 bases map to TRBD2. With V trimmed by 5 bases and J by 0 bases, 7 bases remained unmatched. Germline V gene sequence: CDR1 KGHDR, CDR2 SFDVKD. This CDR3 spans 16 amino acids. CDR3 region: CATSGGGRSSTDTQYF. CDR3 in DNA: TGTGCCACCAGTGGGGGAGGGCGGTCTAGCACAGATACGCAGTATTTT.